This T cell receptor beta chain was sequenced in a study of CD8+ T cells in alopecia areata. Study conclusions and caveats: An increase in clonality over normal scalp was evident in lesional scalp, especially alopecia totalis/universalis.

With respect to this clone: Its specificity is not known.

Between the trimmed V and J ends, which lost 5 bases and 2 bases, there was a span of 20 bases. There are 17 residues in the CDR3. Germline V CDR1 and CDR2: MGHRA, YSYEKL. Following extraction, RNA underwent reverse transcription to cDNA, which served as the sequencing template. Only in-frame clones appear in the TCRdb table, and some are missing; sequencing was by immunoSEQ multiplex PCR. The sample lists 150,000 to 200,000 clones; about 72% were seen once. Sorted populations comprised CD4+ and CD8+ T cells obtained from PBMCs. The genes are TRBV4-1 and TRBJ2-3; no clear D gene. This TCR was sampled from a human donor with alopecia areata. Specimen: CD8+ T cells sorted from blood, collected at week 0. The CDR3 spells CASSSGPPSGVTDTQYF. The DNA of the CDR3 is TGCGCCAGCAGCTCAGGACCCCCGAGTGGGGTCACAGATACGCAGTATTTT.